This T cell receptor (beta chain) was recovered during a study of control samples from healthy donors and cancer patients (dated by TCRdb to about 2020). Of note for this clone: What this receptor recognizes is not known. Base qualities are not at hand, and no much larger clone is one base apart.

Receptor libraries were prepared by the immunoSEQ multiplex PCR assay. The immuneACCESS repertoire file appears here via TCRdb, limited to in-frame rearrangements. These files lack a portion of the clones; in checked studies, under half of the deficit traces to unresolved V genes, and the cause of the others is not known. The sample table lists 80,000 to 100,000 clones, around 88% of them with a count of one. The ten biggest clones cover 14% of the sample. This receptor was taken from a man aged 25 to 40 in good health. The sequencing input was blood.

At the DNA level, the sequence is TGTGCCAGCAGCTTGAGAGCGGGAGGGGACAATGAGCAGTTCTTC. It codes for CASSLRAGGDNEQFF. The sequence is built from TRBV5-5 and TRBJ2-1, with TRBD2 identical over 10 junction bases. Including cysteine and phenylalanine, the CDR3 has 15 amino acids. The kept DNA is CDR3 alone, 45 bases in frame from the first base. CDR1 and CDR2, looked up from the germline V gene (reference sequence), are SGHKS and YYEKEE. V lost 1 base and J lost 5 bases, and the count of bases not matched to a germline gene is 3.